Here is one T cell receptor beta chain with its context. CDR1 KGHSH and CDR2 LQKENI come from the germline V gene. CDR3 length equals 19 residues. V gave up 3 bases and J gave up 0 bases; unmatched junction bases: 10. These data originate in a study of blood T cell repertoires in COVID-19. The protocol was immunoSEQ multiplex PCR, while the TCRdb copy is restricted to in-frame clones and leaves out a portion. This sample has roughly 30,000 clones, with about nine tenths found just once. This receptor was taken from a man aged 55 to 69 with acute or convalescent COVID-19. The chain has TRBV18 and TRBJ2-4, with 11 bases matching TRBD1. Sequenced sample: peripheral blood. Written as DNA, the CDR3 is TGTGCCAGCTCACCCGGGGACAGGGGGATCGGTGGAGCCAAAAACATTCAGTACTTC. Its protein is CASSPGDRGIGGAKNIQYF. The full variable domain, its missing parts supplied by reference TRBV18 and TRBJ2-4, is NAGVMQNPRHLVRRRGQEARLRCSPMKGHSHVYWYRQLPEEGLKFMVYLQKENIIDESGMPKERFSAEFPKEGPSILRIQQVVRGDSAAYFCASSPGDRGIGGAKNIQYFGAGTRLSVL.